This TCR beta chain was captured in a study of blood T cell repertoires in COVID-19. About the study: Acute and convalescent COVID-19 samples came from the United States, Italy and Spain. PBMCs, B-cell-depleted T cells, or T cells were the source of the cDNA or gDNA that made up the material.

Germline CDR1 and CDR2: LGHNA and YSLEER. Between the trimmed V and J ends, which lost 1 base and 1 base, there was a span of 16 bases. The CDR3 is 17 amino acids. In the authors' workflow: Quantification of nucleated cells was approximated via reference gene primer amplification. Data came from immunoSEQ multiplex PCR; TCRdb stores just in-frame clones and leaves some out. V and J calls and clone size are as listed in that table; D and trimming were resolved from the DNA. This sample has fewer than 350,000 clones, with around 90% found just once. The material sequenced was peripheral blood. The chain joins TRBV4-3 to TRBJ1-1, with no clear D. This sequence was found in a man aged 18 to 29 with active or convalescent COVID-19. The chain's CDR3 is CASSQGANPGWNTEAFF. Here the CDR3 DNA reads TGCGCCAGCAGCCAAGGGGCGAACCCGGGGTGGAACACTGAAGCTTTCTTT.